Listed below are T cell receptor beta chains from one sample, sequenced in a study of cytomegalovirus exposure and HLA in healthy donors. Generated by immunoSEQ multiplex PCR, the TCRdb table keeps only in-frame clones and is missing some. Of 150,000 or so clones in the sample, 85% were seen once. The sequenced sample was PBMCs. Receptors originate from a man aged 30 to 39 in good health and CMV-seropositive. The CDR3 runs from the conserved cysteine through the conserved F or W. D genes are given only for firm matches.

D gene: TRBD2
J gene: TRBJ2-5
V gene: TRBV5-6
CDR3 protein: CASSSAGSATQYF

D gene: -
J gene: TRBJ1-5
V gene: TRBV2
CDR3 protein: CASSERGTDQPQHF

D gene: -
J gene: TRBJ1-5
V gene: TRBV19
CDR3 protein: CASTVGAGQPQHF

D gene: TRBD1
J gene: TRBJ1-1
V gene: TRBV28
CDR3 protein: CASRTTGGTEAFF

D gene: -
J gene: TRBJ2-1
V gene: TRBV7-3
CDR3 protein: CASSAVSGWSYNEQFF

D gene: -
J gene: TRBJ1-1
V gene: TRBV5-8
CDR3 protein: CASSLDRGGTEAFF

D gene: TRBD2
J gene: TRBJ2-7
V gene: TRBV25-1
CDR3 protein: CASSGTPIYEQYF

D gene: TRBD1
J gene: TRBJ1-5
V gene: TRBV10-1
CDR3 protein: CASRNGGGQEGFAGNQPQHF

D gene: -
J gene: TRBJ1-2
V gene: TRBV5-1
CDR3 protein: CASSLDRGWGYTF

D gene: TRBD1
J gene: TRBJ2-5
V gene: TRBV5-1
CDR3 protein: CASSRQGAGETQYF

D gene: TRBD2
J gene: TRBJ2-7
V gene: TRBV7-2
CDR3 protein: CASSSPSRGGYEQYF

D gene: -
J gene: TRBJ1-1
V gene: TRBV6-1
CDR3 protein: CASSEKAAENTEAFF

D gene: -
J gene: TRBJ1-2
V gene: TRBV4-3
CDR3 protein: CASSQVLRTDLYGYTF

D gene: -
J gene: TRBJ2-2
V gene: TRBV5-1
CDR3 protein: CASSLAVHSNTGELFF

D gene: TRBD2
J gene: TRBJ2-2
V gene: TRBV9
CDR3 protein: CASQVFAGGPTGELFF

D gene: -
J gene: TRBJ2-7
V gene: TRBV4-3
CDR3 protein: CASSQGVGGSYEQYF

D gene: -
J gene: TRBJ2-7
V gene: TRBV4-1
CDR3 protein: CASSQAGTTYEQYF

D gene: TRBD2
J gene: TRBJ2-1
V gene: TRBV7-2
CDR3 protein: CASSLVSSGGINEQFF

D gene: TRBD1
J gene: TRBJ2-1
V gene: TRBV27
CDR3 protein: CASSSGTGNLNEQFF

D gene: TRBD1
J gene: TRBJ1-1
V gene: TRBV29-1
CDR3 protein: CSVGQGWGMNTEAFF

D gene: -
J gene: TRBJ2-7
V gene: TRBV4-1
CDR3 protein: CASSQVLLASEQYF

D gene: TRBD1
J gene: TRBJ1-5
V gene: TRBV5-5
CDR3 protein: CASSLLGQINQPQHF

D gene: TRBD1
J gene: TRBJ1-1
V gene: TRBV4-1
CDR3 protein: CASSQRTGGKNTEAFF

D gene: -
J gene: TRBJ2-1
V gene: TRBV7-2
CDR3 protein: CASSLAQITKAGNEQFF

D gene: -
J gene: TRBJ1-1
V gene: TRBV12-5
CDR3 protein: CASGLVGGQKAFF

D gene: TRBD1
J gene: TRBJ1-5
V gene: TRBV6-5
CDR3 protein: CASSPDRENQPQHF

D gene: TRBD2
J gene: TRBJ2-7
V gene: TRBV5-6
CDR3 protein: CASSLDMWGGTYEQYF

D gene: -
J gene: TRBJ1-2
V gene: TRBV6-5
CDR3 protein: CASSYSTGRSYYGYTF

D gene: TRBD2
J gene: TRBJ2-2
V gene: TRBV11-2
CDR3 protein: CASTPPRLAGVVGELFF

D gene: TRBD1
J gene: TRBJ1-5
V gene: TRBV7-2
CDR3 protein: CASSSGQGGASPQHF

D gene: -
J gene: TRBJ1-5
V gene: TRBV6-1
CDR3 protein: CASSELVDSASGDQPQHF

D gene: TRBD1
J gene: TRBJ2-2
V gene: TRBV5-1
CDR3 protein: CASSLAGQGIIRNTGELFF

D gene: -
J gene: TRBJ1-1
V gene: TRBV15
CDR3 protein: CATSLEVWDTEAFF

D gene: -
J gene: TRBJ2-1
V gene: TRBV5-4
CDR3 protein: CASSLRPQGYNEQFF

D gene: TRBD2
J gene: TRBJ2-1
V gene: TRBV4-1
CDR3 protein: CASSRAGVYNEQFF

D gene: TRBD1
J gene: TRBJ1-4
V gene: TRBV7-9
CDR3 protein: CASSLVGQGRLATNEKLFF

D gene: -
J gene: TRBJ2-7
V gene: TRBV5-1
CDR3 protein: CASSLSPGTKGREQYF

D gene: -
J gene: TRBJ1-1
V gene: TRBV18
CDR3 protein: CASSFSRGRNTEAFF

D gene: -
J gene: TRBJ2-6
V gene: TRBV4-2
CDR3 protein: CASSQDVPVPSGANVLTF

D gene: -
J gene: TRBJ2-1
V gene: TRBV6-5
CDR3 protein: CASRERVLSYNEQFF